This TCR beta chain was identified during a study of cytomegalovirus exposure and HLA in healthy donors. In the PCR, 60 Vbeta and 13 Jbeta primers were used. Using immunoSEQ multiplex PCR, the repertoire was profiled, and TCRdb retains in-frame clones only, with some absent. The repertoire holds some 190,000 clones, with just under 75% as singletons. This TCR came from a man aged 25 to 45 in good health and CMV-seropositive. The source material was PBMCs.

CDR3 bases: TGTGCCTGGAGTGTACTTCTCTATGGCTACACCTTC. Translation gives CAWSVLLYGYTF. The genes are TRBV30 and TRBJ1-2; D is unresolved. This CDR3 is 12 amino acids long. Between the trimmed V and J ends, which lost 0 bases and 4 bases, there was a span of 6 bases. Germline values: CDR1 GTSNPN, CDR2 SVGIG (reference sequence).